This TCR beta chain was sequenced for a study of blood T cell repertoires in COVID-19. Across the study: PBMCs, B-cell-depleted T cells, or T cells provided the cDNA or gDNA that made up the material.

V dropped 0 bases and J dropped 3 bases, with 6 bases sitting between them. CDR1 LGHNA and CDR2 YSLEER come from the germline V gene. CDR3 size: 13 residues. Per the original data handling: Scientists estimated how many nucleated cells there were by amplifying reference gene primers. Generated by immunoSEQ multiplex PCR, the TCRdb table keeps only in-frame clones and is missing some. The DNA gave D and trimming, while V, J and clone size come from that table. The table shows 150,000 to 190,000 clones, with around 83% occurring only once. The receptor's source is a woman aged 45-65 years with acute or convalescent COVID-19. This sequence joins TRBV4-3 and TRBJ2-7, with D possibly TRBD1 on 5 matching bases. Sequencing used peripheral blood. CDR3 protein: CASSQDRVYEQYF. The CDR3 coding sequence is TGCGCCAGCAGCCAAGACAGGGTCTACGAGCAGTACTTC.